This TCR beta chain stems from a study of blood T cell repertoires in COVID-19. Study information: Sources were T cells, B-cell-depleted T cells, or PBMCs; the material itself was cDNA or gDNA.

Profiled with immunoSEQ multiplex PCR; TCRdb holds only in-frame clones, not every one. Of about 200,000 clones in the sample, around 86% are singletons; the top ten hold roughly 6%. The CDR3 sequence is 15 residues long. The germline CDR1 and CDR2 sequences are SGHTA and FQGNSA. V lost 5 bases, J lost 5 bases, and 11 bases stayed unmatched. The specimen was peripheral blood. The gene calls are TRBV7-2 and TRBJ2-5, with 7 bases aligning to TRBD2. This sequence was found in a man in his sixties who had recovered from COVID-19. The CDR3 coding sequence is TGTGCCAGCAGCACCTCTAGGACCGGGGGGGAGACCCAGTACTTC. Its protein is CASSTSRTGGETQYF.